This T cell receptor beta chain stems from a study of cytomegalovirus exposure and HLA in healthy donors. Study summary: From donors who were HLA-typed, an early data release held about 89 million unique TCRs. Study results and caveats: High specificity and sensitivity for cytomegalovirus status were reported for the classifier.

The CDR3 totals 15 residues. V shed 5 bases and J 2 bases; nucleotides not matched to a gene: 4. Germline CDR1 is MGHDK and CDR2 is SYGVNS. The study ran its PCR with 60 Vbeta and 13 Jbeta primers. Clones were read by immunoSEQ multiplex PCR, and TCRdb kept only the in-frame ones, dropping some. The table lists about 88,000 clones, over 55% of them singletons, with about 16% in the top ten. A remark on this clone: No antigen is known for it.

The receptor was isolated from a woman aged 18-29 years in good health and CMV-seropositive. The V gene is TRBV25-1, the J gene TRBJ2-2, with 8 bases fitting TRBD1. The sample comprised PBMCs. Here the CDR3 reads CASSPGTGNTGELFF. CDR3 coding DNA: TGTGCCAGCAGTCCCGGGACAGGTAACACCGGGGAGCTGTTTTTT.